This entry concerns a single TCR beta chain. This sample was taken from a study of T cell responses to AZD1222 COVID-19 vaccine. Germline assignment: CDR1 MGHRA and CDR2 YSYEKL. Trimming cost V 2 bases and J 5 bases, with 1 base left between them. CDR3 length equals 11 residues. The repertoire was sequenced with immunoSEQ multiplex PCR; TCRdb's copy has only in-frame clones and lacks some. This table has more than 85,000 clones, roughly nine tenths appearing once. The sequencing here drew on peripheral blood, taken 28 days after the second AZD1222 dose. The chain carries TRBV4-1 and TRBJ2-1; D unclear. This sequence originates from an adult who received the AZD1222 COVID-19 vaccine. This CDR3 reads CASSQNNEQFF. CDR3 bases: TGCGCCAGCAGCCAAAACAATGAGCAGTTCTTC.